This is a list of T cell receptor beta chains from one sample in a study of shared clonotypes between healthy human individuals. Assay: immunoSEQ multiplex PCR; the TCRdb copy retains only in-frame clones and omits some. The data contain 2 million to 2.5 million clones, about 95% of them singletons. Sequenced material: naive CD8+ T cells sorted from blood. The receptors shown here come from a man aged 18 to 35 in good health. Each CDR3 is given without its conserved first and last residue.

cdr3_aa v_call
SVEDPQGNSYEQY TRBV29-1
ASRGTGRGQPQH TRBV28
ASSPRLAGGNEQF TRBV7-9
ASSLWEAGFDEQY TRBV5-4
ASSMVTGYEQY TRBV19
ASSSGVAYEQY TRBV27
ASSSDTSSYEQY TRBV28
ASSQAEVYEQY TRBV4-2
ALGTGHAYEQY TRBV28
ASLAGGQETQY TRBV7-9
ASTLGGQGYQETQY TRBV28
ASFPGFGANVLT TRBV2
ASSFEGNNEQF TRBV5-1
ASSEEVLAGGYEQY TRBV6-1
ASSSTTDRGGEKLF TRBV7-9
ASIPIGLNYGYT TRBV28
ASSSDRELDTGELF TRBV6-5
ASSEMALSAGGPYTQY TRBV10-2
ASSLVRPGTGPFYEQY TRBV27
ASSPEGFHEQY TRBV16
ASSLQGNEQY TRBV5-4
ASSLTGNTDTQY TRBV13
ASSGTESNYGYT TRBV18
ASKRQGVTDTQY TRBV27
ASSSGGGLQETQY TRBV6-5